The 4 T cell receptor beta chains below were found in one sample sequenced in a study of esophageal squamous cell carcinoma under preoperative chemotherapy. MiXCR, run by TCRdb on the PCR reads, gives a single entry per CDR3 protein. The sample consists of 30,000 to 35,000 distinct CDR3 sequences, 52% of them appearing once. Specified time point: after preoperative PTX-NDP chemotherapy. The sample was collected from a patient given preoperative chemotherapy. These TCRs come from a human donor with esophageal squamous cell carcinoma. The donor label of this sample is uncertain.

V and J are TRBV27 and TRBJ2-4, with 8 bases that match TRBD1. Trimming at V came to 5 bases and at J to 9 bases, leaving 9 bases not matched to a gene. This CDR3 is 14 amino acids long. The germline gives CDR1 MNHEY, CDR2 SMNVEV (reference sequence). The CDR3 spells CASSRTGSNSIQYF. The CDR3 nucleotides are TGTGCCAGCAGTAGGACAGGGTCAAATAGCATTCAGTACTTC.

The chain couples TRBV6-1 to TRBJ2-7; D may be TRBD2 (6 bases). This CDR3 has 12 residues. V was trimmed by 6 bases and J by 4 bases, leaving 10 bases between them. Germline V gene lookup returns CDR1 MNHNS and CDR2 SASEGT. The CDR3 nucleotides read TGTGCCAGCAGCCCTCGGGGGTACGAGCAGTACTTC. This translates into CASSPRGYEQYF.

This clonotype was detected ten times or more. A much larger clone sits a single nucleotide away, making a read error possible. The chain joins TRBV11-2 to TRBJ2-5, with D possibly being TRBD2 (5 bases). Germline loops: CDR1 SGHAT, CDR2 FQNNGV. V was clipped by 1 base and J by 11 bases, with 26 bases between them. The CDR3 sequence is 17 residues long. The CDR3 reads CASSLVMDSWISDEQYF. For the CDR3, the DNA is TGTGCCAGCAGCTTAGTGATGGACTCCTGGATAAGCGATGAGCAGTACTTC.

This clonotype was found once. Since the CDR3 does not end with the conserved phenylalanine or tryptophan, this likely comes from a read error. The DNA is omitted, as the CDR3 cannot be located on it reliably, and the CDR3 follows TCRdb's listing. This chain joins TRBV19 and TRBJ2-3; the table's D call TRBD1 went unverified against the DNA. The CDR3 length equals 14 residues, ends included. Germline-derived CDR1 and CDR2 are LNHDA and SQIVND (reference sequence). Here the CDR3 reads CASSKQGEERPSTS.